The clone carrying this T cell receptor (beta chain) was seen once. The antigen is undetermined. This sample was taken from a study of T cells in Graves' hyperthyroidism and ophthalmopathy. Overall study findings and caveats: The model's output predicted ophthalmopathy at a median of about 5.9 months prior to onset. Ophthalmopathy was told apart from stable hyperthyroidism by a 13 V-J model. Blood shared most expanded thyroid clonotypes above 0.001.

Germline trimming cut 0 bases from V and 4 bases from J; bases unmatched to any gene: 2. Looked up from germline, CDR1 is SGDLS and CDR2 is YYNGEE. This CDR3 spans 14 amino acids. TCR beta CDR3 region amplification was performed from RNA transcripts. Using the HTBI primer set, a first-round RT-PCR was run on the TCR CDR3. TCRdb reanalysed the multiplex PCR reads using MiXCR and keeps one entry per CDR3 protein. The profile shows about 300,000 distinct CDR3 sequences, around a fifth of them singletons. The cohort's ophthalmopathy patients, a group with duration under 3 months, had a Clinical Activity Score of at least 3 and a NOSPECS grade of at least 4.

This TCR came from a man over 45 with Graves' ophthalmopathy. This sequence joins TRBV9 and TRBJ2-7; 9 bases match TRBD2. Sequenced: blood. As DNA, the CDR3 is TGTGCCAGCAGCGTAGGCGCGGGAGGGTACGAGCAGTACTTC. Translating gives CASSVGAGGYEQYF.